Described below is a single T cell receptor beta chain sequence and its context. The data originate from a study of T cell changes during pregnancy in multiple sclerosis. Libraries were prepared by immunoSEQ multiplex PCR; TCRdb keeps only in-frame clonotypes and omits some of them. The table has about 120,000 clones, around 93% seen once. The starting material was peripheral blood, obtained before pregnancy. This receptor was obtained from a female donor with multiple sclerosis, enrolled in a pregnancy study.

CDR3 DNA sequence: TGTGCCAGTAGTATCGGGACAGGGTCCTATAACTATGGCTACACCTTC. Amino acid sequence: CASSIGTGSYNYGYTF. The chain carries TRBV19 and TRBJ1-2; TRBD1 matches at 9 bases. Germline CDR1 reads LNHDA; CDR2 reads SQIVND (reference sequence). CDR3 length: 16 amino acids. The ends lost 3 bases at V and 1 base at J; junction bases unmatched: 6.